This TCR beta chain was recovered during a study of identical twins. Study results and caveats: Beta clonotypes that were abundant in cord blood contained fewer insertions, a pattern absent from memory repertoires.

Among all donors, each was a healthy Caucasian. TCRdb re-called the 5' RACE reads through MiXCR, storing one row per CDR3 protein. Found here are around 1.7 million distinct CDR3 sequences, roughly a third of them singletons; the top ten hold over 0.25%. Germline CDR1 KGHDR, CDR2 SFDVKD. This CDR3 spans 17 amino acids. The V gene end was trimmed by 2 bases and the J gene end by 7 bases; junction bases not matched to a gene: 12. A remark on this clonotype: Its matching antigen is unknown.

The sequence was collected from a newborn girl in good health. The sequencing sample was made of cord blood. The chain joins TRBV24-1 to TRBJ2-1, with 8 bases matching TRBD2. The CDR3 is CATSDSRLAGTGNEQFF. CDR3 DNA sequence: TGTGCCACCAGTGATTCCCGCTTAGCGGGAACGGGGAATGAGCAGTTCTTC.